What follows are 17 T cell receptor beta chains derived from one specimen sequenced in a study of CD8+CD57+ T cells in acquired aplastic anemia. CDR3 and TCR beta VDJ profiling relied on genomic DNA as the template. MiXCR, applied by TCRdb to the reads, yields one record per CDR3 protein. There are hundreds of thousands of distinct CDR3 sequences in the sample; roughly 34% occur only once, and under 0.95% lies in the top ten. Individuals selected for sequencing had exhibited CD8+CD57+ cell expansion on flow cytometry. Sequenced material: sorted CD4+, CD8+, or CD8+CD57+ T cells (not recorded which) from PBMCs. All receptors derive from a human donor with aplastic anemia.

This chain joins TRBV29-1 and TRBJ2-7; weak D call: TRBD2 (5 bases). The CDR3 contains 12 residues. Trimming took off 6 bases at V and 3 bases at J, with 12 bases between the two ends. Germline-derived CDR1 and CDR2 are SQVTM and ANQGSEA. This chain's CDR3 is CSVANEGYEQYF. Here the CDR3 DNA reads TGCAGCGTCGCGAACGAGGGCTACGAGCAGTACTTC.

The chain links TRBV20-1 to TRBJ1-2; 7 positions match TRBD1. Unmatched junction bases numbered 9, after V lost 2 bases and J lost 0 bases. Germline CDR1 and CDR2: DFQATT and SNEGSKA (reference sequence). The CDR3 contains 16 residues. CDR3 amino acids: CSARPRGTAPNYGYTF. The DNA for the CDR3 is TGCAGTGCTAGACCACGCGGGACAGCCCCTAACTATGGCTACACCTTC.

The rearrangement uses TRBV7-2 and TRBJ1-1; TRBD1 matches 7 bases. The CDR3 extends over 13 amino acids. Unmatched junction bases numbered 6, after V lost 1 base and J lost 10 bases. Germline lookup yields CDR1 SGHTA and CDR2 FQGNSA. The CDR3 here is CASSLEGAGSAFF. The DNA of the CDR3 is TGTGCCAGCAGCTTAGAGGGGGCAGGGTCAGCTTTCTTT. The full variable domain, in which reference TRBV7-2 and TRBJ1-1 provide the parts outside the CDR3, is GAGVSQSPSNKVTEKGKDVELRCDPISGHTALYWYRQSLGQGLEFLIYFQGNSAPDKSGLPSDRFSAERTGGSVSTLTIQRTQQEDSAVYLCASSLEGAGSAFFGQGTRLTVV.

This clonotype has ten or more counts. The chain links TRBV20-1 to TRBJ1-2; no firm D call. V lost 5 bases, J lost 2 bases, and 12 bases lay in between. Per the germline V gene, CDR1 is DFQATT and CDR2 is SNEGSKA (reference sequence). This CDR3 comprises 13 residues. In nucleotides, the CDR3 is TGCAGTGCTTGGTTCGCAGTAAACTATGGCTACACCTTC. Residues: CSAWFAVNYGYTF.

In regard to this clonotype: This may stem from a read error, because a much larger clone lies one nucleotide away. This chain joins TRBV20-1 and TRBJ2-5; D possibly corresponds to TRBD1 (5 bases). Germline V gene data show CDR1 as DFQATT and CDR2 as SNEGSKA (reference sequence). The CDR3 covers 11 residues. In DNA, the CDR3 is TGCAGTGCTAGCGGACAAGGGACCCAGTACTTC. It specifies CSASGQGTQYF.

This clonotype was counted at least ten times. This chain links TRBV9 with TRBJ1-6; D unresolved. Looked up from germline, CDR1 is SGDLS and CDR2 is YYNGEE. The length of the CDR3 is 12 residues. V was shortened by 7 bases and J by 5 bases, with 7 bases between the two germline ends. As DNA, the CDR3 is TGTGCCAGCGGGTTAAATAATTCACCCCTCCACTTT. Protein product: CASGLNNSPLHF. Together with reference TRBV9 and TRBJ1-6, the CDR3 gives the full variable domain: DSGVTQTPKHLITATGQRVTLRCSPRSGDLSVYWYQQSLDQGLQFLIQYYNGEERAKGNILERFSAQQFPDLHSELNLSSLELGDSALYFCASGLNNSPLHFGNGTRLTVT.

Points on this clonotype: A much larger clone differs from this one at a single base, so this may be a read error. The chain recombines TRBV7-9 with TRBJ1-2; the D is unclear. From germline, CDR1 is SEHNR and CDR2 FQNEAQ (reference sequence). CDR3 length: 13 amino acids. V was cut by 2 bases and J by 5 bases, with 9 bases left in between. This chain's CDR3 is CASSLSDGYGYTF. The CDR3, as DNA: TGTGCCAGCAGCTTATCGGATGGGTATGGCTACACCTTC.

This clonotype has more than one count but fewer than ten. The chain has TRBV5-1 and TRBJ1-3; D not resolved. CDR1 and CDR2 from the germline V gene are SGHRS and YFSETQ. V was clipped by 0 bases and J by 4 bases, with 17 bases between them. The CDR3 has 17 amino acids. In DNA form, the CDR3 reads TGCGCCAGCAGCTTGGAAGCGGCCTCGGTTCGAGGAAACACCATATATTTT. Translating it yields CASSLEAASVRGNTIYF.

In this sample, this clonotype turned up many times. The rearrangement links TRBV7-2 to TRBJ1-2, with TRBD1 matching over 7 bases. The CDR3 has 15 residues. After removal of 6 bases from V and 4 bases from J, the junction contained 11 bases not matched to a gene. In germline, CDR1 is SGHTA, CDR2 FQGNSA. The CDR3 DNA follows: TGTGCCAGCAGGAAGTACACGGGACAGCTCTATGGCTACACCTTC. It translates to CASRKYTGQLYGYTF.

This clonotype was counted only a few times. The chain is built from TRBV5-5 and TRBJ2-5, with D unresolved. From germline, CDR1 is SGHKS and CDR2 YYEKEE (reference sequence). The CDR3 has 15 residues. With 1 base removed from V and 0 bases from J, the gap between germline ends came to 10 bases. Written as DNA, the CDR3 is TGTGCCAGCAGCTTGAAAACCTGGTACCAAGAGACCCAGTACTTC. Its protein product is CASSLKTWYQETQYF.

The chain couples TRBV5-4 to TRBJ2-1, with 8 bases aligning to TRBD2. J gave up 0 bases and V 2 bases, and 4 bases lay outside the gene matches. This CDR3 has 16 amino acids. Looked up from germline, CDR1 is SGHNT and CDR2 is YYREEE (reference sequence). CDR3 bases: TGTGCCAGCAGCTTCGAGGGGACTAGCTCCTACAATGAGCAGTTCTTC. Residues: CASSFEGTSSYNEQFF.

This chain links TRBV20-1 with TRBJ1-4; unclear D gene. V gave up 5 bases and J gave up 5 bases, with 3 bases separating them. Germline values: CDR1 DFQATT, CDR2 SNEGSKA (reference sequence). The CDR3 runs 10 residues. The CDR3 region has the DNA TGCAGTGCTGGAAATGAAAAACTGTTTTTT. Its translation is CSAGNEKLFF.

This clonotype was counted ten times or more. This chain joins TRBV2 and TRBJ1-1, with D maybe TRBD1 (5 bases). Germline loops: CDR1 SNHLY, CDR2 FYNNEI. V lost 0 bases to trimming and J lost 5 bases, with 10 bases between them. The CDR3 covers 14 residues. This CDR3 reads CASSEASGRTEAFF. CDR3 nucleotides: TGTGCCAGCAGTGAAGCCTCAGGGAGGACTGAAGCTTTCTTT. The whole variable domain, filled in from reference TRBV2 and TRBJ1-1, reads EPEVTQTPSHQVTQMGQEVILRCVPISNHLYFYWYRQILGQKVEFLVSFYNNEISEKSEIFDDQFSVERPDGSNFTLKIRSTKLEDSAMYFCASSEASGRTEAFFGQGTRLTVV.

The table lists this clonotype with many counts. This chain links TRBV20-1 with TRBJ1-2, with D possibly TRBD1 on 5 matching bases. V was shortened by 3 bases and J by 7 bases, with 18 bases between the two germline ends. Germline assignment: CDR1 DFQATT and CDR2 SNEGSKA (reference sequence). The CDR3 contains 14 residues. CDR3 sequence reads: CSARGGAVAFGYTF. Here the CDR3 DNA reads TGCAGTGCTAGGGGAGGGGCAGTAGCCTTTGGCTACACCTTC.

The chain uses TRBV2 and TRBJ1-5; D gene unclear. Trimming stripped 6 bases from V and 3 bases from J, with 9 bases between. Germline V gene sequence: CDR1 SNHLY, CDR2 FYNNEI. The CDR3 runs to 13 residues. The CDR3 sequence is CASRGNPNQPQHF. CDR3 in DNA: TGTGCCAGCAGAGGCAACCCCAATCAGCCCCAGCATTTT.

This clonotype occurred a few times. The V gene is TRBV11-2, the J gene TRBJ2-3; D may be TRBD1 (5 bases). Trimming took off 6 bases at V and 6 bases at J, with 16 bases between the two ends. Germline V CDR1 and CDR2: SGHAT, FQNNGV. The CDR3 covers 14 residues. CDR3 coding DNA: TGTGCCAGCAGGCCCAGGGCGTCCACGGATACGCAGTATTTT. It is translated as CASRPRASTDTQYF.

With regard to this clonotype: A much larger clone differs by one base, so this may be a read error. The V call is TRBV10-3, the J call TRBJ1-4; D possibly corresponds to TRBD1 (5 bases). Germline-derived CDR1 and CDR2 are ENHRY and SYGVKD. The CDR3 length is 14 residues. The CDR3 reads CAVSTTETNEKLFF. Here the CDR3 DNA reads TGTGCCGTCAGCACGACAGAAACTAATGAAAAACTGTTTTTT.